This T cell receptor beta chain was captured in a study of breast tumors, draining lymph nodes, adjacent tissues. This clonotype was seen repeatedly, ten times or more. Its antigen is unknown. Breast cancer patients provided tissue from their axillary draining lymph nodes. V shed 5 bases and J 3 bases; nucleotides not matched to a gene: 3. The germline CDR1 and CDR2 sequences are KGHDR and SFDVKD. This CDR3 spans 15 amino acids. TCRdb fed the multiplex PCR reads into MiXCR, producing one record per CDR3 protein. Of 160,000 or so distinct CDR3 sequences listed, 25% to 40% are singletons. The study's findings and limits: The data were judged consistent with most tumor T cells coming from lymph node and expanding in tumor.

Sequenced material: axillary lymph node tissue. This receptor was obtained from a female donor with breast cancer. Some clones in this sample may be carry-over from other donors' samples. The V call is TRBV24-1, the J call TRBJ1-4; 9 bases are a match to TRBD1. CDR3 sequence: CATSATGGPNEKLFF. Here the CDR3 DNA reads TGTGCCACCAGTGCCACAGGGGGCCCTAATGAAAAACTGTTTTTT.